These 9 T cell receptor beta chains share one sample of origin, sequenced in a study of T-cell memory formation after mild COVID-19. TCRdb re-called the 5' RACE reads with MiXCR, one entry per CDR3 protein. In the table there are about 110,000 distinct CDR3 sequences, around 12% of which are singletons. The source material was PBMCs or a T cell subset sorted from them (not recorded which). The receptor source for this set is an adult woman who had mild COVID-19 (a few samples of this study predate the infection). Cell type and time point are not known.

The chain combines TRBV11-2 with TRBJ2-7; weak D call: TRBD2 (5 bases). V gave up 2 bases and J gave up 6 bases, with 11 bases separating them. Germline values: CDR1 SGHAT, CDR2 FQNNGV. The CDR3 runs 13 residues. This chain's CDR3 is CASSLTGTGEQYF. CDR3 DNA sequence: TGTGCCAGCAGCTTAACGGGAACGGGCGAGCAGTACTTC.

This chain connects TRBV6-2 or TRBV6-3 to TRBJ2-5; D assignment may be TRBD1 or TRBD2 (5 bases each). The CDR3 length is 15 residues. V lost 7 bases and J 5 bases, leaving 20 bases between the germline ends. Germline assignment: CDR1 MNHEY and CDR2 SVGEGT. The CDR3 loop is CASKTTETRGETQYF. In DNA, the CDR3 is TGTGCCAGCAAAACGACAGAGACTCGAGGGGAGACCCAGTACTTC.

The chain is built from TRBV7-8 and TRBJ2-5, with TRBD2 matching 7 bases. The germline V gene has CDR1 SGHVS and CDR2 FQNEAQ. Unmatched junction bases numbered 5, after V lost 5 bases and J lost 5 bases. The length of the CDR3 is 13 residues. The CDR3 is CASSQTSFETQYF. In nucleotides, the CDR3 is TGTGCCAGCAGCCAGACTAGCTTTGAGACCCAGTACTTC.

Here the CDR3 DNA reads TGCAGCGTGATTCGGGACTATGGCTACACCTTC. This gives the protein CSVIRDYGYTF. The chain couples TRBV29-1 to TRBJ1-2, with D unclear. Per the germline V gene, CDR1 is SQVTM and CDR2 is ANQGSEA. This CDR3 has 11 residues. Between the trimmed V and J ends, which lost 6 bases and 3 bases, there was a span of 8 bases.

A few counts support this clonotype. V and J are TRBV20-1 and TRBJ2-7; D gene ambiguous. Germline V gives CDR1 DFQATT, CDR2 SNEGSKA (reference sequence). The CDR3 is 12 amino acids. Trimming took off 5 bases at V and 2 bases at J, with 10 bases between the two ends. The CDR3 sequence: CSAATWTYEQYF. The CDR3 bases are TGCAGTGCTGCGACTTGGACCTACGAGCAGTACTTC.

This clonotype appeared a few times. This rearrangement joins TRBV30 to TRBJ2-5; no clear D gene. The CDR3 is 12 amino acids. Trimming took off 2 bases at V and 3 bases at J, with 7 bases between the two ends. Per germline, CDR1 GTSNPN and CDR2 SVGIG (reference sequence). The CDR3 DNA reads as TGTGCCTGGAGTTACAGTAAAGAGACCCAGTACTTC. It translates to CAWSYSKETQYF.

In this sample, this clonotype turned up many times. The CDR3 spells CASSLERETHYEQYF. CDR3 in DNA: TGTGCCAGCAGCTTGGAGAGGGAGACCCACTACGAGCAGTACTTC. The chain joins TRBV5-5 to TRBJ2-7, with D maybe TRBD2 (5 bases). CDR1 and CDR2 from the germline V gene are SGHKS and YYEKEE (reference sequence). The CDR3 loop spans 15 amino acids. V gave up 0 bases and J gave up 3 bases, with 13 bases separating them.

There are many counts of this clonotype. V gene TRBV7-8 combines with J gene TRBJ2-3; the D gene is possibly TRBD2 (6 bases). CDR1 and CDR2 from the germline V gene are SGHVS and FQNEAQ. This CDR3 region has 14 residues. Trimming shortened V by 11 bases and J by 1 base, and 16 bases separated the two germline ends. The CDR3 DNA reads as TGTGCCCACACGGGTTTAGCGGGCACAGATACGCAGTATTTT. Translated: CAHTGLAGTDTQYF.

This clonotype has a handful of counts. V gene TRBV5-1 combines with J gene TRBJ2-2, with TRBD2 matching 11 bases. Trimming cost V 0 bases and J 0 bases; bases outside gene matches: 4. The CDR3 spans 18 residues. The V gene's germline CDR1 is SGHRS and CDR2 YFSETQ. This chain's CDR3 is CASSLGLAGGPNTGELFF. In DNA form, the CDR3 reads TGCGCCAGCAGCTTGGGGCTAGCGGGGGGCCCGAACACCGGGGAGCTGTTTTTT. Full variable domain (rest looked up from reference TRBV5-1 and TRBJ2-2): KAGVTQTPRYLIKTRGQQVTLSCSPISGHRSVSWYQQTPGQGLQFLFEYFSETQRNKGNFPGRFSGRQFSNSRSEMNVSTLELGDSALYLCASSLGLAGGPNTGELFFGEGSRLTVL.